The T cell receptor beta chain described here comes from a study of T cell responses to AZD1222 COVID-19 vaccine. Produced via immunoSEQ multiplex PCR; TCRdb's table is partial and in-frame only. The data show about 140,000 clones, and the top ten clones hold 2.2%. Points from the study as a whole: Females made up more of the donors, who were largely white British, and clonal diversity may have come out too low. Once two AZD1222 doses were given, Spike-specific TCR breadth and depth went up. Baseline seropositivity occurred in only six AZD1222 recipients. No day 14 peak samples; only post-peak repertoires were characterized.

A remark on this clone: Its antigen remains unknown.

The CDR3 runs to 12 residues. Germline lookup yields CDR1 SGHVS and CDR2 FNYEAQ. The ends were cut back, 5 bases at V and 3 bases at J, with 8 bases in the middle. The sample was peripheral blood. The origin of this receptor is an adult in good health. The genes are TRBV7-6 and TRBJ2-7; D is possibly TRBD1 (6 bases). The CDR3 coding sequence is TGTGCCAGCAGCAGGGGGAACTACGAGCAGTACTTC. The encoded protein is CASSRGNYEQYF.